This entry lists 20 T cell receptor beta chains sequenced from one sample in a study of blood T cell repertoires in COVID-19 (dated by TCRdb to 2018 to 2021). Libraries were built with the immunoSEQ multiplex PCR assay. TCRdb took over this immuneACCESS table, retaining in-frame rearrangements with V and J assigned. Such tables are incomplete; in checked studies, under half of the missing clones stem from an unresolved V gene, and the remainder is unexplained. Present in this sample are fewer than 130,000 clones, around 91% of which were seen just once. The ten largest clones add up to approximately 31% of the sample. The sequencing input was peripheral blood. The receptors were sampled from a woman older than 75 with acute or convalescent COVID-19.

This clone was observed a handful of times. The V gene is TRBV24-1, the J gene TRBJ2-3; weak D call: TRBD1 (6 bases). This CDR3 contains 16 residues. Germline CDR1 and CDR2: KGHDR and SFDVKD. Trimming removed 5 bases from V and 0 bases from J, with 14 bases in between. The CDR3 sequence: CATSGSGQGSTDTQYF. The CDR3 DNA reads as TGTGCCACCAGTGGCTCGGGCCAGGGGAGCACAGATACGCAGTATTTT.

This clone was picked up one time. J is TRBJ1-4 and V is TRBV9, with 8 bases matching TRBD1. The CDR3 covers 15 residues. Germline trimming cut 2 bases from V and 4 bases from J; bases unmatched to any gene: 4. Germline values: CDR1 SGDLS, CDR2 YYNGEE. The CDR3, as DNA: TGTGCCAGCAGCGTCGGGGACAGGCTTAATGAAAAACTGTTTTTT. Its translation is CASSVGDRLNEKLFF.

The gene calls are TRBV10-3 and TRBJ2-7, with a weak D call TRBD1 (6 bases). Germline V CDR1 and CDR2: ENHRY, SYGVKD. Between the trimmed V and J ends, which lost 3 bases and 2 bases, there was a span of 17 bases. The length of the CDR3 is 16 residues. The CDR3 region has the DNA TGTGCCATCAGTGAACCAGACAGGTTAAAAGCCTACGAGCAGTACTTC. Protein product: CAISEPDRLKAYEQYF.

This clone appeared once. This chain connects TRBV7-2 to TRBJ2-7, with 8 bases fitting TRBD1. CDR1 and CDR2 (germline): SGHTA, FQGNSA. V lost 5 bases and J lost 8; bases outside the gene matches: 8. CDR3 length: 13 residues. CDR3 DNA sequence: TGTGCCAGCAGCGCCCCGGGACAGGTCAAGCAGTACTTC. This sequence encodes CASSAPGQVKQYF.

This clone was found once. V is TRBV28 and J is TRBJ2-7; tentative D call: TRBD2 (5 bases). Deletions cut 7 bases from V and 2 bases from J, with 12 bases between. The CDR3 contains 13 residues. The germline gives CDR1 MDHEN, CDR2 SYDVKM. The CDR3 sequence is CASTSYITYEQYF. The CDR3 coding sequence is TGTGCCAGCACTAGCTACATCACCTACGAGCAGTACTTC. Combining the CDR3 with reference TRBV28 and TRBJ2-7 gives the whole variable domain DVKVTQSSRYLVKRTGEKVFLECVQDMDHENMFWYRQDPGLGLRLIYFSYDVKMKEKGDIPEGYSVSREKKERFSLILESASTNQTSMYLCASTSYITYEQYFGPGTRLTVT.

The chain employs TRBV13 and TRBJ2-7, with 7 bases that match TRBD1. Germline CDR1 is PRHDT and CDR2 is FYEKMQ (reference sequence). This CDR3 region has 14 residues. The J segment lost 2 bases and the V segment lost 2 bases, leaving 3 bases of the junction unmatched. The CDR3: CASSLQGDPYEQYF. CDR3 coding DNA: TGTGCCAGCAGCTTACAGGGGGATCCCTACGAGCAGTACTTC. Full variable domain (remainder filled in from reference TRBV13 and TRBJ2-7): AAGVIQSPRHLIKEKRETATLKCYPIPRHDTVYWYQQGPGQDPQFLISFYEKMQSDKGSIPDRFSAQQFSDYHSELNMSSLELGDSALYFCASSLQGDPYEQYFGPGTRLTVT.

V is TRBV18 and J is TRBJ2-3; D is ambiguous. The V end was cut by 3 bases, the J end by 6 bases, with 13 bases between. The germline V gene encodes CDR1 KGHSH and CDR2 LQKENI. The CDR3 is 14 residues long. The chain's CDR3 is CASSPQASGDTQYF. The CDR3 DNA sequence: TGTGCCAGCTCACCGCAAGCTTCAGGCGATACGCAGTATTTT.

The V gene is TRBV5-4, the J gene TRBJ1-3; 7 bases fit TRBD1. This CDR3 has 17 residues. V dropped 4 bases and J dropped 0; count of bases not matched to a gene: 10. Germline CDR1 is SGHNT and CDR2 is YYREEE (reference sequence). As DNA, the CDR3 is TGTGCCAGCAGCCAACTGGGGACAGCGTTCTCTGGAAACACCATATATTTT. Its translation is CASSQLGTAFSGNTIYF.

The chain joins TRBV9 to TRBJ2-3, with D unclear. From germline, CDR1 is SGDLS and CDR2 YYNGEE. V was clipped by 3 bases and J by 2 bases, with 10 bases between them. This CDR3 has 14 residues. The CDR3 DNA reads TGTGCCAGCAGCGGGGCTCTCTACACAGATACGCAGTATTTT. Translating it yields CASSGALYTDTQYF.

The genes are TRBV30 and TRBJ1-6; a weak D match, TRBD1 (5 bases). Deletions cut 1 base from V and 9 bases from J, with 13 bases between. Germline CDR1 and CDR2: GTSNPN and SVGIG (reference sequence). This CDR3 is 14 amino acids long. The CDR3 bases are TGTGCCTGGAGTGGCGGGACCTGGGCTTCACCCCTCCACTTT. Translation gives CAWSGGTWASPLHF.

This chain uses TRBV18 with TRBJ1-5; 10 positions match TRBD1. Unmatched junction bases numbered 2, after V lost 5 bases and J lost 4 bases. The germline CDR1 and CDR2 sequences are KGHSH and LQKENI. This CDR3 is 14 amino acids long. The chain's CDR3 is CASSRDRGNQPQHF. For the CDR3, the DNA is TGTGCCAGCTCAAGGGACAGGGGTAATCAGCCCCAGCATTTT.

The rearrangement joins TRBV2 to TRBJ2-5; 9 positions match TRBD1. Germline assignment: CDR1 SNHLY and CDR2 FYNNEI. The CDR3 consists of 13 residues. With V trimmed by 8 bases and J by 9 bases, 10 bases remained unmatched. The DNA for the CDR3 is TGTGCCAGCCGGGACAGGGCCTTATGGGCCCAGTACTTC. Translated: CASRDRALWAQYF.

J is TRBJ2-3 and V is TRBV2; no clear D gene. With 3 bases removed from V and 2 bases from J, the gap between germline ends came to 9 bases. Looked up from germline, CDR1 is SNHLY and CDR2 is FYNNEI. The CDR3 contains 14 residues. CDR3 bases: TGTGCCAGCAGTGAGATCGTGGCCACAGATACGCAGTATTTT. This gives the protein CASSEIVATDTQYF.

The V call is TRBV11-2, the J call TRBJ1-6; perhaps TRBD1 as D (6 bases). Trimming removed 5 bases from V and 6 bases from J, with 17 bases in between. The CDR3 is 16 residues long. Germline V lookup: CDR1 SGHAT, CDR2 FQNNGV. In DNA form, the CDR3 reads TGTGCCAGCAGCCCCACCCCCGGGACATCTAATTCACCCCTCCACTTT. Amino acid sequence: CASSPTPGTSNSPLHF. The whole variable domain, remainder taken from reference TRBV11-2 and TRBJ1-6, is EAGVAQSPRYKIIEKRQSVAFWCNPISGHATLYWYQQILGQGPKLLIQFQNNGVVDDSQLPKDRFSAERLKGVDSTLKIQPAKLEDSAVYLCASSPTPGTSNSPLHFGNGTRLTVT.

This clone was observed a single time. The chain recombines TRBV6-5 with TRBJ1-2; possible D gene TRBD1, 6 bases. Per germline, CDR1 MNHEY and CDR2 SVGAGI. This CDR3 is 15 amino acids long. The V gene lost 6 bases and the J gene lost 4 bases, with 18 bases spanning the gap. As DNA, the CDR3 is TGTGCCAGCAGGTCTGTAGGGGGGGCTGGCTATGGCTACACCTTC. Residues: CASRSVGGAGYGYTF.

This clone was observed once. The rearrangement joins TRBV19 to TRBJ2-3; 7 bases agree with TRBD2. The CDR3 extends over 15 amino acids. The V gene's germline CDR1 is LNHDA and CDR2 SQIVND (reference sequence). With 7 bases clipped from V and 0 bases from J, the junction kept 7 bases outside the gene matches. CDR3 in amino acids: CASKESGVSTDTQYF. The DNA of the CDR3 is TGTGCCAGTAAGGAAAGCGGGGTCAGCACAGATACGCAGTATTTT. Combining the CDR3 with reference TRBV19 and TRBJ2-3 gives the whole variable domain DGGITQSPKYLFRKEGQNVTLSCEQNLNHDAMYWYRQDPGQGLRLIYYSQIVNDFQKGDIAEGYSVSREKKESFPLTVTSAQKNPTAFYLCASKESGVSTDTQYFGPGTRLTVL.

The V call is TRBV28, the J call TRBJ1-5; D unresolved. Between the trimmed V and J ends, which lost 4 bases and 15 bases, there was a span of 19 bases. Germline assignment: CDR1 MDHEN and CDR2 SYDVKM. CDR3 length: 13 residues. The CDR3 nucleotides read TGTGCCAGCAGTTGGCCACAACAAGCGGGCCTGCATTTT. It codes for CASSWPQQAGLHF.

The chain couples TRBV2 to TRBJ1-1, with D possibly TRBD1 on 6 matching bases. The V gene lost 6 bases and the J gene lost 0 bases, with 11 bases spanning the gap. The CDR3 has 14 residues. CDR1 is SNHLY and CDR2 is FYNNEI in the germline V gene. The chain's CDR3 is CASRPDSMNTEAFF. DNA of the CDR3: TGTGCCAGCAGGCCGGACAGTATGAACACTGAAGCTTTCTTT.

This sequence joins TRBV12-3 or TRBV12-4 and TRBJ1-1; unclear D gene. Trimming removed 4 bases from V and 11 bases from J, with 14 bases in between. The CDR3 is 12 amino acids. This CDR3 is CASSSVAEKAFF. The DNA for the CDR3 is TGTGCCAGCAGTTCGGTGGCGGAGAAGGCTTTCTTT.

The chain has TRBV7-2 and TRBJ2-2; the D gene is possibly TRBD2 (7 bases). This CDR3 comprises 16 residues. V was pared by 4 bases and J by 4 bases, with 16 bases between. CDR1 is SGHTA and CDR2 is FQGNSA in the germline V gene. The CDR3 nucleotides read TGTGCCAGCAGCTGGATGGGGGGGGGCTCCACCGGGGAGCTGTTTTTT. It is translated as CASSWMGGGSTGELFF.